The 10 T cell receptor beta chains reported below all come from one sample, sequenced in a study of T cell repertoires in cytomegalovirus infection. Their antigens remain unidentified. From the reads, TCRdb called clonotypes with MiXCR, one entry per CDR3 protein. The data show approximately 1,000,000 distinct CDR3 sequences, less than 35% seen once. This sample comprised cultured CD8+ T cells from PBMCs, obtained from culture after CMV antigen stimulation. The receptors come from a human donor in good health (CMV status not recorded). Some clones in this sample may be carry-over from other donors' samples.

This clonotype was counted between two and nine times. The CDR3 nucleotides are TGCGCCAGCAGCTTGAAAGGTTTTCAGGGTGGGAGGGCCATGAACACTGAAGCTTTCTTT. Encoded protein: CASSLKGFQGGRAMNTEAFF. This chain connects TRBV5-1 to TRBJ1-1; tentative D call: TRBD1 (5 bases). CDR1 SGHRS and CDR2 YFSETQ come from the germline V gene. The CDR3 sequence is 20 residues long. The V end was cut by 1 base, the J end by 0 bases, with 25 bases between. Together with reference TRBV5-1 and TRBJ1-1, the CDR3 gives the full variable domain: KAGVTQTPRYLIKTRGQQVTLSCSPISGHRSVSWYQQTPGQGLQFLFEYFSETQRNKGNFPGRFSGRQFSNSRSEMNVSTLELGDSALYLCASSLKGFQGGRAMNTEAFFGQGTRLTVV.

This clonotype was seen more than once but under ten times. This sequence joins TRBV14 and TRBJ2-5; 7 bases agree with TRBD1. The ends lost 2 bases at V and 2 bases at J; junction bases unmatched: 8. Germline loops: CDR1 SGHDN, CDR2 FVKESK. This CDR3 has 16 residues. The CDR3, as DNA: TGTGCCAGCAGCCAACCCCGGGACAGATATCAAGAGACCCAGTACTTC. Protein: CASSQPRDRYQETQYF. The whole variable domain, remainder taken from reference TRBV14 and TRBJ2-5, is EAGVTQFPSHSVIEKGQTVTLRCDPISGHDNLYWYRRVMGKEIKFLLHFVKESKQDESGMPNNRFLAERTGGTYSTLKVQPAELEDSGVYFCASSQPRDRYQETQYFGPGTRLLVL.

DNA for the CDR3: TGTGCCAGCAGAATAGGAGTGAACACTGAAGCTTTCTTT. Its translation is CASRIGVNTEAFF. V is TRBV6-5 and J is TRBJ1-1; D unresolved. Looked up from germline, CDR1 is MNHEY and CDR2 is SVGAGI. Trimming removed 6 bases from V and 0 bases from J, with 8 bases in between. The CDR3 has 13 amino acids.

A few counts support this clonotype. The chain recombines TRBV6-6 with TRBJ2-1; no clear D gene. Germline values: CDR1 MNHNY, CDR2 SVGAGI (reference sequence). The CDR3 contains 13 residues. Trimming left V 7 bases short and J 4 bases short, with 11 bases between. The CDR3 DNA is TGTGCCAGCAAGGAATGGGGTTACAATGAGCAGTTCTTC. Translating it yields CASKEWGYNEQFF.

This rearrangement joins TRBV27 to TRBJ1-6, with D possibly matching TRBD1 (5 bases). Germline V gene lookup returns CDR1 MNHEY and CDR2 SMNVEV (reference sequence). V was clipped by 7 bases and J by 5 bases, with 12 bases between them. The CDR3 sequence is 14 residues long. The CDR3 DNA follows: TGTGCCAGCAAACGGAGACAGAATAATTCACCCCTCCACTTT. Its protein product is CASKRRQNNSPLHF.

A few counts support this clonotype. This chain links TRBV7-3 with TRBJ2-5, with TRBD2 matching 10 bases. J gave up 6 bases and V 2 bases, and 18 bases lay outside the gene matches. The CDR3 consists of 19 residues. Germline V CDR1 and CDR2: SGHTA, FQGTGA. The chain's CDR3 is CASSLPISSGGAQRKTQYF. In DNA, the CDR3 is TGTGCCAGCAGCTTACCAATATCCAGCGGGGGGGCCCAGCGAAAGACCCAGTACTTC.

A note on this clonotype: A much larger clone differs from this one at a single base, so this may be a read error. This chain connects TRBV7-6 to TRBJ2-1; 9 bases fit TRBD1. The length of the CDR3 is 16 residues. Germline assignment: CDR1 SGHVS and CDR2 FNYEAQ. Here the CDR3 reads CVSSNTGGGRYNEQFF. The CDR3 DNA reads as TGTGTCAGCAGTAATACAGGGGGCGGAAGGTACAATGAGCAGTTCTTC. The entire variable domain, with the rest obtained from reference TRBV7-6 and TRBJ2-1, is as follows: GAGVSQSPRYKVTKRGQDVALRCDPISGHVSLYWYRQALGQGPEFLTYFNYEAQQDKSGLPNDRFSAERPEGSISTLTIQRTEQRDSAMYRCVSSNTGGGRYNEQFFGPGTRLTVL.

This chain connects TRBV7-2 to TRBJ1-5; D is perhaps TRBD1 (5 bases). Germline loops: CDR1 SGHTA, CDR2 FQGNSA. V lost 2 bases and J 0 bases, leaving 14 bases between the germline ends. The CDR3 length is 17 residues. The CDR3 reads CASSLTLGGYSNQPQHF. The CDR3 coding sequence is TGTGCCAGCAGCTTAACGCTTGGGGGATATAGCAATCAGCCCCAGCATTTT.

A few counts support this clonotype. The V and J genes are TRBV10-3 and TRBJ2-1, with 9 nucleotides matching TRBD1. Germline V gives CDR1 ENHRY, CDR2 SYGVKD. After removal of 7 bases from V and 6 bases from J, the junction contained 4 bases not matched to a gene. This CDR3 region has 13 residues. CDR3 sequence (DNA): TGTGCCATCACCTTGGGACAGGGCAATGAGCAGTTCTTC. Protein product: CAITLGQGNEQFF.

The chain employs TRBV12-3 or TRBV12-4 and TRBJ2-2; no clear D. V was shortened by 3 bases and J by 3 bases, with 11 bases between the two germline ends. The CDR3 is made up of 15 amino acids. CDR3 in DNA: TGTGCCAGCAGTTTCTTAGCCCAGTACACCGGGGAGCTGTTTTTT. Amino acids: CASSFLAQYTGELFF.